This TCR beta chain was documented in a study of identical twins. TCRdb ran MiXCR on the 5' RACE reads and lists one entry per CDR3 protein. The repertoire holds 1.5 million to 2 million distinct CDR3 sequences, with around 33% as singletons. This clonotype came up a few times. Its specificity is not known. General study points: Fewer insertions were carried by abundant cord blood beta clonotypes, but none was seen in memory repertoires.

In germline, CDR1 is MDHEN, CDR2 SYDVKM. CDR3 length: 17 amino acids. V was shortened by 2 bases and J by 1 base, with 15 bases between the two germline ends. The sequence derives from a newborn girl in good health. The chain uses TRBV28 and TRBJ2-1; D is possibly TRBD2 (6 bases). Sequencing was carried out using cord blood. The CDR3 protein is CASSLKRAGKSYNEQFF. CDR3 coding DNA: TGTGCCAGCAGTTTAAAACGGGCGGGAAAATCCTACAATGAGCAGTTCTTC.